This passage covers 26 T cell receptor beta chains from one sample sequenced in a study of human T cells and chemical hapten exposure. TCRdb itself ran the RACE reads through MiXCR, one entry per CDR3 protein. The table shows 150,000 to 200,000 distinct CDR3 sequences, with roughly a quarter occurring only once. The sample's time point: patch test 3, about 24 weeks after DPC sensitization. Treatment described: therapeutic diphenylcyclopropenone sensitization with weekly scalp DPC. The input for sequencing was whole blood, taken in connection with sensitization to the hapten diphenylcyclopropenone (DPC). The receptors stem from a woman aged 18-29 years with alopecia areata. Some clones in this sample may be carry-over from other donors' samples.

This clonotype has only a few counts. At one end, the junction sequence differs from germline, possibly due to a read error. The chain joins TRBV7-8 to TRBJ2-4; TRBD2 matches 11 bases. This CDR3 spans 14 amino acids. From germline, CDR1 is SGHVS and CDR2 FQNEAQ. In DNA form, the CDR3 reads TGTGTCAGCAGCCACGGGACTAGCGGAAACATTCAGTACTTC. The encoded protein is CVSSHGTSGNIQYF.

The chain recombines TRBV29-1 with TRBJ2-2; D possibly corresponds to TRBD1 (5 bases). The CDR3 is 17 residues long. V lost 4 bases, J lost 1 base, and 19 bases lay in between. Germline lookup yields CDR1 SQVTM and CDR2 ANQGSEA. CDR3 sequence: CSVVGQTGERNTGELFF. CDR3 DNA sequence: TGCAGCGTTGTTGGACAAACCGGAGAAAGGAACACCGGGGAGCTGTTTTTT.

This clonotype was seen only a few times. The chain links TRBV4-1 to TRBJ2-2; D not resolved. From germline, CDR1 is MGHRA and CDR2 YSYEKL. V lost 4 bases and J 7 bases, leaving 10 bases between the germline ends. CDR3 length: 13 amino acids. The CDR3, as DNA: TGCGCCAGCAGCCTCCCCCGGGTCGGGGAGCTGTTTTTT. Translating it yields CASSLPRVGELFF.

V usage is TRBV7-9 and J usage is TRBJ2-5; 7 bases agree with TRBD1. Germline V lookup: CDR1 SEHNR, CDR2 FQNEAQ (reference sequence). This CDR3 contains 12 residues. V shed 9 bases and J 5 bases; nucleotides not matched to a gene: 6. For the CDR3, the DNA is TGTGCCAGTTCGGACAGGTCGGAGACCCAGTACTTC. The encoded protein is CASSDRSETQYF.

This clonotype was seen more than once but under ten times. The DNA for the CDR3 is TGCAGTGCTAGAGATAATGCGGAAGCTTTCTTT. Translation gives CSARDNAEAFF. This sequence joins TRBV20-1 and TRBJ1-1; D gene unclear. CDR3 size: 11 residues. Trimming took off 0 bases at V and 8 bases at J, with 7 bases between the two ends. CDR1 DFQATT and CDR2 SNEGSKA come from the germline V gene (reference sequence).

This clonotype has only a few counts. This chain uses TRBV5-4 with TRBJ2-1; 13 bases are shared with TRBD2. The J segment lost 8 bases and the V segment lost 5 bases, leaving 4 bases of the junction unmatched. From germline, CDR1 is SGHNT and CDR2 YYREEE (reference sequence). This CDR3 spans 14 amino acids. The CDR3 nucleotides read TGTGCCAGCAGTAGGACTAGCGGGAGTTATGAGCAGTTCTTC. The encoded protein is CASSRTSGSYEQFF.

This rearrangement joins TRBV27 to TRBJ1-5; possible D gene TRBD1, 5 bases. Germline V gene lookup returns CDR1 MNHEY and CDR2 SMNVEV (reference sequence). This CDR3 has 14 amino acids. V was clipped by 3 bases and J by 3 bases, with 9 bases between them. CDR3 nucleotides: TGTGCCAGCAGTTTTTGGGGGTTCAATCAGCCCCAGCATTTT. It codes for CASSFWGFNQPQHF.

This clonotype was counted a single time. The chain is built from TRBV6-5 and TRBJ1-1, with D perhaps matching TRBD1 (6 bases). Trimming pared 8 bases from V and 5 bases from J, leaving 18 bases between. CDR3 size: 14 residues. Germline CDR1 reads MNHEY; CDR2 reads SVGAGI. The CDR3 spells CASRDRGAWTEAFF. In DNA form, the CDR3 reads TGTGCCAGCCGTGACCGGGGGGCTTGGACTGAAGCTTTCTTT.

This chain's CDR3 is CSASRGLNTEAFF. The CDR3 DNA reads as TGCAGTGCTAGCAGGGGACTGAACACTGAAGCTTTCTTT. The chain recombines TRBV20-1 with TRBJ1-1; tentatively, D is TRBD1 (6 bases). V was cut by 3 bases and J by 0 bases, with 8 bases left in between. This CDR3 has 13 amino acids. Germline values: CDR1 DFQATT, CDR2 SNEGSKA (reference sequence).

Comments on this clonotype: A much bigger clone sits one base away, suggesting this may be a read error. This rearrangement joins TRBV18 to TRBJ2-4, with a weak D call TRBD1 (5 bases). The CDR3 has 13 amino acids. In germline, CDR1 is KGHSH, CDR2 LQKENI. CDR3 nucleotide sequence: TGTGTCAGCTCAGAGTTACAGGAGTACATTCAGTACTTC. Translating it yields CVSSELQEYIQYF.

The V and J genes are TRBV20-1 and TRBJ1-5; no reliable D call. Looked up from germline, CDR1 is DFQATT and CDR2 is SNEGSKA (reference sequence). Trimming removed 1 base at V and 1 base at J, with 8 bases between. CDR3 length: 14 residues. In DNA form, the CDR3 reads TGCAGTGCTAGAGTGAGTGGGAGCAATCAGCCCCAGCATTTT. Translating it yields CSARVSGSNQPQHF.

This clonotype appeared once. The chain carries TRBV9 and TRBJ2-5; D may be TRBD1 or TRBD2 (5 bases each). This CDR3 is built from 13 residues. Trimming pared 6 bases from V and 7 bases from J, leaving 16 bases between. CDR1 is SGDLS, CDR2 YYNGEE, per germline. The CDR3 DNA reads TGTGCCAGCACCCCCCGGGGCGTAGGGACCCAGTACTTC. Translated, it gives CASTPRGVGTQYF.

The V call is TRBV20-1, the J call TRBJ2-5; D may match TRBD1 or TRBD2 (5 bases each). The CDR3 totals 13 residues. V lost 4 bases and J lost 5, with 14 bases in between. CDR1 DFQATT and CDR2 SNEGSKA come from the germline V gene (reference sequence). Written as DNA, the CDR3 is TGCAGTGCTATGGGGGAAGGCATTGAGACCCAGTACTTC. Translation gives CSAMGEGIETQYF.

The chain couples TRBV29-1 to TRBJ2-7; tentatively, D is TRBD1 (5 bases). The CDR3 extends over 14 amino acids. Trimming removed 0 bases at V and 2 bases at J, with 11 bases between. The germline gives CDR1 SQVTM, CDR2 ANQGSEA. The CDR3 region is CSVEDPGNPYEQYF. The CDR3 DNA reads TGCAGCGTTGAAGATCCAGGGAACCCCTACGAGCAGTACTTC.

V gene TRBV11-2 combines with J gene TRBJ2-5; D may be TRBD1 (6 bases). V was shortened by 1 base and J by 5 bases, with 11 bases between the two germline ends. The germline CDR1 and CDR2 sequences are SGHAT and FQNNGV. The CDR3 contains 14 residues. The CDR3 DNA is TGTGCCAGCAGCTTAGCAGGGGCTGGGGAGACCCAGTACTTC. Translated: CASSLAGAGETQYF.

The V and J genes are TRBV4-3 and TRBJ2-7; tentative D call: TRBD1 (6 bases). Germline V gene lookup returns CDR1 LGHNA and CDR2 YSLEER. The CDR3 length is 16 residues. With 0 bases removed from V and 3 bases from J, the gap between germline ends came to 15 bases. The CDR3 region is CASSQEVTGRVYEQYF. The CDR3 nucleotides read TGCGCCAGCAGCCAAGAGGTGACAGGCCGGGTCTACGAGCAGTACTTC.

This clonotype turned up a few times. The CDR3 sequence: CSADAGLQETQYF. CDR3 DNA sequence: TGCAGTGCCGATGCGGGGCTTCAAGAGACCCAGTACTTC. V gene TRBV20-1 combines with J gene TRBJ2-5, with D tentatively TRBD2 (6 bases). CDR1 DFQATT and CDR2 SNEGSKA come from the germline V gene (reference sequence). The CDR3 length is 13 residues. V was trimmed by 6 bases and J by 2 bases, leaving 13 bases between them.

This clonotype was detected many times. The rearrangement uses TRBV18 and TRBJ1-4; 7 bases align to TRBD1. The V and J ends lost 2 bases and 5 bases, in that order; junction bases with no gene match: 5. The CDR3 extends over 15 amino acids. Germline lookup yields CDR1 KGHSH and CDR2 LQKENI. The CDR3 spells CASSPMLGQNEKLFF. Written as DNA, the CDR3 is TGTGCCAGCTCACCAATGTTGGGACAGAATGAAAAACTGTTTTTT.

V is TRBV6-5 and J is TRBJ1-6; no firm D call. CDR1 and CDR2 (germline): MNHEY, SVGAGI. V lost 1 base and J 7 bases, leaving 14 bases between the germline ends. The CDR3 spans 16 residues. CDR3 region: CASSYLAGRRNSPLHF. The DNA for the CDR3 is TGTGCCAGCAGTTACTTGGCAGGACGGCGAAATTCACCCCTCCACTTT.

As regards this clonotype: A much larger clonotype is one base distant, so this may be a read error. The chain uses TRBV7-2 and TRBJ2-3; no clear D gene. This CDR3 is built from 12 residues. CDR1 is SGHTA and CDR2 is FQGNSA in the germline V gene. The CDR3 DNA reads TGTGCCAGGAGCTTAGGCACAGATACGCAGTATTTT. The encoded protein is CARSLGTDTQYF.

The CDR3 is CSARDPQGQPQHF. In DNA, the CDR3 is TGCAGTGCTAGAGATCCCCAGGGTCAGCCCCAGCATTTT. The genes are TRBV20-1 and TRBJ1-5, with a tentative D call TRBD1 (5 bases). Germline CDR1 and CDR2: DFQATT and SNEGSKA (reference sequence). V lost 0 bases and J 6 bases, leaving 9 bases between the germline ends. This CDR3 is built from 13 residues.

The CDR3 here is CASSQDRGRGSEQFF. Written as DNA, the CDR3 is TGTGCCAGCAGCCAAGATCGAGGCAGGGGATCTGAGCAGTTCTTC. The V and J genes are TRBV4-2 and TRBJ2-1; the D gene is possibly TRBD1 (6 bases). This CDR3 region has 15 residues. The V and J ends lost 0 bases and 9 bases respectively, with 15 bases between them. Germline V gives CDR1 LGHNA, CDR2 YNFKEQ.

This clonotype occurred a few times. V gene TRBV28 combines with J gene TRBJ2-3; 9 bases agree with TRBD2. Germline V gene lookup returns CDR1 MDHEN and CDR2 SYDVKM. Trimming removed 5 bases from V and 5 bases from J; junction bases left unmatched: 8. The CDR3 spans 15 residues. CDR3 loop: CASSSYSGGRDTQYF. The CDR3 region has the DNA TGTGCCAGCAGTAGCTATAGCGGGGGAAGAGATACGCAGTATTTT.

The V call is TRBV20-1, the J call TRBJ2-7, with a tentative D call TRBD2 (6 bases). There are 13 residues in the CDR3. Germline CDR1 is DFQATT and CDR2 is SNEGSKA (reference sequence). V shed 6 bases and J shed 3 bases, with 15 bases lying between them. The DNA for the CDR3 is TGCAGTGCCAACCCCGGGGGACTCTACGAGCAGTACTTC. Translation: CSANPGGLYEQYF.

Details on this clonotype: No conserved phenylalanine or tryptophan ends this CDR3, so it is likely a read error. V usage is TRBV12-3 or TRBV12-4 and J usage is TRBJ1-2, with 7 bases that match TRBD1. This CDR3 spans 15 amino acids. V dropped 5 bases and J dropped 0; count of bases not matched to a gene: 6. The CDR3, as DNA: TGTGCCAGCAGTCTAAGGGACAGATCTAACTATGGCTACACCTCC. Protein sequence: CASSLRDRSNYGYTS.

The chain employs TRBV4-1 and TRBJ2-5; 13 nucleotides agree with TRBD2. This CDR3 has 16 residues. Germline CDR1 is MGHRA and CDR2 is YSYEKL. The J segment lost 5 bases and the V segment lost 0 bases, leaving 3 bases of the junction unmatched. As DNA, the CDR3 is TGCGCCAGCAGCCAAGAGAGGACTAGCGGGGGTGAGACCCAGTACTTC. Its protein product is CASSQERTSGGETQYF.